This T cell receptor beta chain was retrieved from a study of blood T cell repertoires in COVID-19. About the research overall: From the United States, Italy and Spain came samples of acute and convalescent COVID-19. Sources were T cells, B-cell-depleted T cells, or PBMCs; the material itself was cDNA or gDNA.

Per the authors' pipeline: From reference gene primer amplification, estimates of nucleated cell counts were derived. Profiling relied on immunoSEQ multiplex PCR, and the TCRdb table lists in-frame clones only, not all of them. V and J calls and clone size follow that table, whereas D and trimming were derived from the DNA. The top ten hold just under 45% of the sample, which has some 40,000 clones, about four fifths seen once. The CDR3 contains 14 residues. V lost 8 bases to trimming and J lost 6 bases, with 19 bases between them. CDR1 and CDR2 (germline): MNHEY, SMNVEV (reference sequence). This chain connects TRBV27 to TRBJ1-2; maybe TRBD1 (6 bases). Sequencing was performed on peripheral blood. The clonotype comes from an elderly woman with acute or convalescent COVID-19. The CDR3 nucleotides are TGTGCCAGCCGCACGGGGGGCGCCGTTAATGGCTACACCTTC. Residues: CASRTGGAVNGYTF.